The source of this T cell receptor (beta chain) is a study of cytomegalovirus exposure and HLA in healthy donors (dated by TCRdb to the late 2010s). Context from the whole study: According to a later analysis, one platform produced both the roughly 120 validation repertoires and the 666 repertoires of the first cohort. The aim of the study was to test whether cataloging public T cell receptors could identify signatures of past pathogen exposure. In addition to the first cohort of around 670 subjects, a separate validation cohort of approximately 130 different subjects was used. The study combined high-throughput TCR immunosequencing, statistical association of individual TCRs with disease status, and machine learning to predict cytomegalovirus infection status. The full study reports these points: A few of the identified cytomegalovirus-associated TCR beta chains were confirmed in vitro to be specific for cytomegalovirus antigens. According to the authors, the approach could potentially be generalized to other disease states and immunological phenotypes. The validation cohort had no HLA typing available for a later analysis, so co-occurrence within that cohort was assessed over all 120 repertoires. The classifier was reported to diagnose cytomegalovirus status with high specificity and sensitivity in both the original cohort and the validation cohort. Of the cluster scores, roughly 93% were above 0 in a later analysis, which found that TCRs clustered in the first cohort also tended to co-occur in the 120 validation repertoires. A total of 150 or so TCR beta chains were listed by the study as associated with cytomegalovirus. Across donors, most TCR sequences were observed very rarely, whereas some public TCRs were present in many individuals.

Germline trimming: 6 bases from V, 0 bases from J; junction bases outside gene matches: 7. The cysteine opens and the phenylalanine closes a CDR3 of 15 amino acids. Of all the DNA, just the CDR3 is kept, 45 bases in frame from base 1. Reading the germline V gene gives CDR1 LGHNT and CDR2 FRNRAP. Concerning this clone itself: What antigen it recognizes has not been identified. Per-base qualities were not stored, and no clone one base away is much larger.

The receptor library was made with the immunoSEQ multiplex PCR assay. Regarding the original processing steps: A statistical classification framework was built to diagnose cytomegalovirus status from the catalog of TCR beta chain sequences. The table was pulled from immuneACCESS by TCRdb, which kept in-frame rearrangements only. Such tables lose some clones; where checked, under half of the loss comes from unresolved V genes, and the rest has no known cause. For V, J and clone size, that table is used; D and trimming come from the DNA. The sample has fewer than 250,000 clones on record, 86% of them singletons. The ten largest clones capture roughly 1.5% of the sample. The donors belonged to the validation cohort of over a hundred subjects, which was separate from the approximately 700-subject first cohort.

The receptor was isolated from a woman aged 18-29 years in good health and CMV-seronegative. In this chain, TRBV12-5 is recombined with TRBJ2-5; the central 7 bases match TRBD2. The source material was PBMCs. The CDR3 reads CASGSGGLYQETQYF. DNA sequence: TGTGCTAGTGGCTCGGGGGGACTGTACCAAGAGACCCAGTACTTC. The CDR3, completed at both ends by the reference TRBV12-5 and TRBJ2-5 genes, gives the full variable domain DARVTQTPRHKVTEMGQEVTMRCQPILGHNTVFWYRQTMMQGLELLAYFRNRAPLDDSGMPKDRFSAEMPDATLATLKIQPSEPRDSAVYFCASGSGGLYQETQYFGPGTRLLVL.